These 32 T cell receptor beta chains came from one sample sequenced in a study of PD-1 blockade in classical Hodgkin lymphoma. Here immunoSEQ multiplex PCR was the method, and the copy in TCRdb shows in-frame clones only, minus some. The table has some 90,000 clones, 80% to 95% seen once; the top ten hold about 2.7%. Every patient was affected by relapse after autologous stem cell transplantation, while exposure to brentuximab vedotin was not uniform. This material consisted of peripheral blood mononuclear cells (PBMCs), taken before the second cycle of nivolumab. The origin of the receptors is a human donor with classical Hodgkin lymphoma.

The rearrangement links TRBV4-1 to TRBJ2-1; 9 nucleotides align to TRBD1. In germline, CDR1 is MGHRA, CDR2 YSYEKL. This CDR3 is 13 amino acids long. J gave up 8 bases and V 4 bases, and 3 bases lay outside the gene matches. The CDR3 region is CASSLGQGDEQFF. CDR3 in DNA: TGCGCCAGCAGCCTGGGACAGGGCGATGAGCAGTTCTTC.

CDR3 loop: CASSDPTSFMDEQFF. CDR3 DNA: TGTGCCAGCAGCGACCCGACTAGTTTCATGGATGAGCAGTTCTTC. The genes are TRBV5-6 and TRBJ2-1; D possibly corresponds to TRBD2 (6 bases). V was clipped by 4 bases and J by 8 bases, with 19 bases between them. CDR1 is SGHDT, CDR2 YYEEEE, per germline. This CDR3 spans 15 amino acids.

Here the CDR3 DNA reads TGTGCCAGCAGCTTAGGGGTCCTAGCGGAATACAATGAGCAGTTCTTC. Encoded protein: CASSLGVLAEYNEQFF. The chain uses TRBV11-2 and TRBJ2-1, with 7 bases aligning to TRBD2. Germline CDR1 and CDR2: SGHAT and FQNNGV. CDR3 length equals 16 residues. V lost 1 base and J lost 4; bases outside the gene matches: 7. Full variable domain (missing parts from reference TRBV11-2 and TRBJ2-1): EAGVAQSPRYKIIEKRQSVAFWCNPISGHATLYWYQQILGQGPKLLIQFQNNGVVDDSQLPKDRFSAERLKGVDSTLKIQPAKLEDSAVYLCASSLGVLAEYNEQFFGPGTRLTVL.

The chain employs TRBV7-8 and TRBJ2-5; 9 bases fit TRBD2. Germline V gives CDR1 SGHVS, CDR2 FQNEAQ. After removal of 8 bases from V and 5 bases from J, the junction contained 9 bases not matched to a gene. This CDR3 region has 14 residues. CDR3 protein: CASVGGRARETQYF. The CDR3 DNA follows: TGTGCCAGCGTCGGCGGGAGGGCCCGGGAGACCCAGTACTTC.

In DNA, the CDR3 is TGTGCCAGTAGTACGCAGACAGCAGCGAACACCGGGGAGCTGTTTTTT. Its translation is CASSTQTAANTGELFF. V is TRBV19 and J is TRBJ2-2; D is possibly TRBD1 (5 bases). The germline V gene has CDR1 LNHDA and CDR2 SQIVND (reference sequence). The CDR3 is made up of 16 amino acids. Trimming pared 4 bases from V and 0 bases from J, leaving 12 bases between.

The V call is TRBV2, the J call TRBJ2-7; perhaps D is TRBD1 or TRBD2 (5 bases each). V dropped 4 bases and J dropped 3 bases, with 13 bases sitting between them. The CDR3 spans 14 residues. In germline, CDR1 is SNHLY, CDR2 FYNNEI. The CDR3 bases are TGTGCCAGCAGTGGAGAGGTTGGGGGCTACGAGCAGTACTTC. This codes for CASSGEVGGYEQYF.

The gene calls are TRBV5-1 and TRBJ2-5; 7 bases match TRBD1. This CDR3 comprises 14 residues. The germline CDR1 and CDR2 sequences are SGHRS and YFSETQ. With 4 bases clipped from V and 2 bases from J, the junction kept 5 bases outside the gene matches. CDR3 nucleotide sequence: TGCGCCAGCAGCGGCCGGACAGGTCAAGAGACCCAGTACTTC. Encoded protein: CASSGRTGQETQYF.

This clone appeared once. The V call is TRBV28, the J call TRBJ1-1; weak D call: TRBD1 (6 bases). V was clipped by 5 bases and J by 0 bases, with 19 bases between them. Germline-derived CDR1 and CDR2 are MDHEN and SYDVKM. This CDR3 has 17 residues. For the CDR3, the DNA is TGTGCCAGCAGTCCATTGCCGACGGGACACTTGAACACTGAAGCTTTCTTT. It yields the protein CASSPLPTGHLNTEAFF.

The chain uses TRBV29-1 and TRBJ1-1, with TRBD1 identical over 9 bases. After removal of 7 bases from V and 6 bases from J, the junction contained 9 bases not matched to a gene. The CDR3 runs to 13 residues. Germline CDR1 and CDR2: SQVTM and ANQGSEA. The CDR3: CSARTGAGAEAFF. The CDR3, as DNA: TGCAGCGCTAGGACAGGGGCAGGGGCTGAAGCTTTCTTT.

The rearrangement uses TRBV27 and TRBJ2-7, with 7 bases matching TRBD2. The length of the CDR3 is 15 residues. CDR1 is MNHEY, CDR2 SMNVEV, per germline (reference sequence). V was pared by 8 bases and J by 3 bases, with 13 bases of the junction left unmatched. In DNA, the CDR3 is TGTGCCAGCGGACCCAGTGGCGGGAGTGGCTACGAGCAGTACTTC. It codes for CASGPSGGSGYEQYF.

The chain has TRBV19 and TRBJ1-1, with TRBD1 matching 10 bases. The germline V gene encodes CDR1 LNHDA and CDR2 SQIVND (reference sequence). This CDR3 has 15 residues. V dropped 5 bases and J dropped 6; count of bases not matched to a gene: 9. DNA of the CDR3: TGTGCCAGTAGTCCGCGGACAGGGGGTAGCTCTGAAGCTTTCTTT. Translating it yields CASSPRTGGSSEAFF.

A single count supports this clone. This chain connects TRBV7-2 to TRBJ1-3; D might be TRBD1 (6 bases). Germline V gives CDR1 SGHTA, CDR2 FQGNSA. This CDR3 has 18 amino acids. V was trimmed by 2 bases and J by 2 bases, leaving 19 bases between them. In DNA, the CDR3 is TGTGCCAGCAGCTTAAGTTTTAGGGGGGGCGATACTGGAAACACCATATATTTT. Encoded protein: CASSLSFRGGDTGNTIYF.

V usage is TRBV5-1 and J usage is TRBJ2-5, with D possibly being TRBD1 or TRBD2 (6 bases each). The CDR3 covers 15 residues. Germline loops: CDR1 SGHRS, CDR2 YFSETQ. V was clipped by 4 bases and J by 5 bases, with 18 bases between them. The CDR3 loop reads CASSRGTGGRETQYF. In DNA form, the CDR3 reads TGCGCCAGCAGCCGGGGGACTGGGGGCCGCGAGACCCAGTACTTC.

The chain recombines TRBV6-1 with TRBJ1-1, with D possibly TRBD1 on 6 matching bases. CDR1 and CDR2 (germline): MNHNS, SASEGT. This CDR3 is 13 amino acids long. V lost 4 bases and J lost 10, with 16 bases in between. This chain's CDR3 is CASSAVGQQGAFF. In nucleotides, the CDR3 is TGTGCCAGCAGTGCGGTGGGGCAACAGGGAGCTTTCTTT.

The chain links TRBV11-2 to TRBJ2-1; 9 nucleotides align to TRBD2. The germline V gene encodes CDR1 SGHAT and CDR2 FQNNGV. The CDR3 extends over 15 amino acids. The V and J ends lost 5 bases and 0 bases, in that order; junction bases with no gene match: 2. The DNA for the CDR3 is TGTGCCAGCAGCCTTAGCGGGAGCTCCTACAATGAGCAGTTCTTC. Translated, it gives CASSLSGSSYNEQFF.

V is TRBV14 and J is TRBJ2-3; no clear D gene. Trimming took 2 bases from V and 4 from J, leaving 4 bases between them. The V gene's germline CDR1 is SGHDN and CDR2 FVKESK. The CDR3 sequence is 12 residues long. The CDR3 loop reads CASSQPPDTQYF. The CDR3 bases are TGTGCCAGCAGCCAACCCCCAGATACGCAGTATTTT. The full variable domain, completed using reference TRBV14 and TRBJ2-3, is EAGVTQFPSHSVIEKGQTVTLRCDPISGHDNLYWYRRVMGKEIKFLLHFVKESKQDESGMPNNRFLAERTGGTYSTLKVQPAELEDSGVYFCASSQPPDTQYFGPGTRLTVL.

V usage is TRBV6-1 and J usage is TRBJ2-3; 10 nucleotides align to TRBD2. Germline loops: CDR1 MNHNS, CDR2 SASEGT. With 1 base clipped from V and 2 bases from J, the junction kept 9 bases outside the gene matches. The CDR3 runs to 18 residues. The CDR3 loop is CASSEEFPSGSLTDTQYF. The CDR3 DNA follows: TGTGCCAGCAGTGAAGAGTTCCCTAGCGGGAGCCTCACAGATACGCAGTATTTT.

The chain carries TRBV9 and TRBJ2-6; 10 nucleotides agree with TRBD1. Germline CDR1 and CDR2: SGDLS and YYNGEE. CDR3 size: 18 residues. J gave up 0 bases and V 4 bases, and 7 bases lay outside the gene matches. CDR3 DNA sequence: TGTGCCAGCAGCCTGAGGACAGGGGGAAACTCTGGGGCCAACGTCCTGACTTTC. Protein product: CASSLRTGGNSGANVLTF.

The chain carries TRBV29-1 and TRBJ1-1; possibly TRBD1 for D (5 bases). Germline lookup yields CDR1 SQVTM and CDR2 ANQGSEA. Trimming took 6 bases from V and 8 from J, leaving 13 bases between them. The CDR3 covers 11 residues. This chain's CDR3 is CSVGRVGEAFF. In nucleotides, the CDR3 is TGCAGCGTGGGCAGGGTGGGGGAAGCTTTCTTT. Full variable domain (outside the CDR3, taken from reference TRBV29-1 and TRBJ1-1): SAVISQKPSRDICQRGTSLTIQCQVDSQVTMMFWYRQQPGQSLTLIATANQGSEATYESGFVIDKFPISRPNLTFSTLTVSNMSPEDSSIYLCSVGRVGEAFFGQGTRLTVV.

The rearrangement uses TRBV7-2 and TRBJ2-7; D is unclear. The CDR3 runs to 14 residues. Germline V lookup: CDR1 SGHTA, CDR2 FQGNSA. The ends were cut back, 1 base at V and 4 bases at J, with 11 bases in the middle. CDR3 nucleotides: TGTGCCAGCAGCTTAGAGCTGGGGAAGTACGAGCAGTACTTC. Amino acid sequence: CASSLELGKYEQYF.

CDR3 sequence: CASGLGQGGVTYNEQFF. The CDR3 nucleotides are TGTGCTAGTGGTTTGGGCCAGGGTGGCGTTACCTACAATGAGCAGTTCTTC. The chain joins TRBV12-5 to TRBJ2-1, with D perhaps matching TRBD1 (5 bases). Germline CDR1 is LGHNT and CDR2 is FRNRAP. The CDR3 totals 17 residues. V shed 1 base and J shed 2 bases, with 15 bases lying between them.

The chain is built from TRBV5-1 and TRBJ2-1; D might be TRBD2 (6 bases). The CDR3 contains 10 residues. V gave up 5 bases and J gave up 13 bases, with 10 bases separating them. Germline V gene data show CDR1 as SGHRS and CDR2 as YFSETQ. The CDR3 DNA sequence: TGCGCCAGCAGTGGGGAGGTTCAGTTCTTC. Its translation: CASSGEVQFF.

V gene TRBV4-1 combines with J gene TRBJ2-1, with D perhaps given as TRBD1 or TRBD2 (6 bases each). V lost 0 bases, J lost 7 bases, and 13 bases lay in between. This CDR3 region has 15 residues. Looked up from germline, CDR1 is MGHRA and CDR2 is YSYEKL. CDR3: CASSQDRGHSNEQFF. In DNA form, the CDR3 reads TGCGCCAGCAGCCAAGATCGGGGGCATAGTAATGAGCAGTTCTTC.

The rearrangement joins TRBV30 to TRBJ1-2; D may be TRBD1 (5 bases). The V end lost 7 bases, the J end lost 13 bases, and 22 bases lay between the germline ends. The CDR3 runs to 12 residues. Germline values: CDR1 GTSNPN, CDR2 SVGIG (reference sequence). CDR3 nucleotides: TGTGCCTCAGAGACCGGGACCTTTTATGTCACCTTC. This sequence encodes CASETGTFYVTF.

This chain links TRBV5-1 with TRBJ2-7, with TRBD2 matching 10 bases. V shed 6 bases and J 3 bases; nucleotides not matched to a gene: 9. Per germline, CDR1 SGHRS and CDR2 YFSETQ. This CDR3 is built from 15 residues. CDR3 in DNA: TGCGCCAGCAAGCGGGCGGGACTAGCGCGCTACGAGCAGTACTTC. Residues: CASKRAGLARYEQYF.

The rearrangement uses TRBV4-1 and TRBJ1-3, with D perhaps matching TRBD1 (6 bases). This CDR3 comprises 17 residues. V was clipped by 1 base and J by 0 bases, with 13 bases between them. Germline loops: CDR1 MGHRA, CDR2 YSYEKL. The CDR3 DNA is TGCGCCAGCAGCCAAGGGGCGGGGGCAGGCTCTGGAAACACCATATATTTT. Translated: CASSQGAGAGSGNTIYF.

CDR3 region: CASSPYRGHRDGYTF. In DNA form, the CDR3 reads TGTGCCAGCAGTCCGTACAGGGGGCATCGGGATGGCTACACCTTC. The V and J genes are TRBV27 and TRBJ1-2; 9 nucleotides line up with TRBD1. The germline CDR1 and CDR2 sequences are MNHEY and SMNVEV (reference sequence). The ends lost 5 bases at V and 6 bases at J; junction bases unmatched: 10. The CDR3 runs to 15 residues.

The chain combines TRBV5-1 with TRBJ2-6; 8 bases align to TRBD2. From germline, CDR1 is SGHRS and CDR2 YFSETQ. This CDR3 is 15 amino acids long. V was clipped by 5 bases and J by 2 bases; unmatched bases: 3. The CDR3 region has the DNA TGCGCCAGCAGAGGGACTAGTCCTGGGGCCAACGTCCTGACTTTC. It is translated as CASRGTSPGANVLTF.

The J gene is TRBJ2-1, the V gene TRBV5-1; 9 nucleotides match TRBD2. CDR3 length: 15 residues. Germline V gene data show CDR1 as SGHRS and CDR2 as YFSETQ. Trimming took 2 bases from V and 4 from J; bases not matched to a gene: 4. CDR3 amino acids: CASSLSSGKYNEQFF. The CDR3 coding sequence is TGCGCCAGCAGCTTATCTAGCGGGAAGTACAATGAGCAGTTCTTC.

CDR3 nucleotide sequence: TGTGCCAGTAGTATCTTTGTTGACAGAATGAACACTGAAGCTTTCTTT. Translating it yields CASSIFVDRMNTEAFF. V usage is TRBV19 and J usage is TRBJ1-1; tentative D call: TRBD1 (5 bases). Germline V lookup: CDR1 LNHDA, CDR2 SQIVND (reference sequence). The CDR3 consists of 16 residues. Trimming took off 3 bases at V and 0 bases at J, with 14 bases between the two ends. Filled out from reference TRBV19 and TRBJ1-1, the complete variable domain reads DGGITQSPKYLFRKEGQNVTLSCEQNLNHDAMYWYRQDPGQGLRLIYYSQIVNDFQKGDIAEGYSVSREKKESFPLTVTSAQKNPTAFYLCASSIFVDRMNTEAFFGQGTRLTVV.

The V call is TRBV5-1, the J call TRBJ2-2, with 7 bases aligning to TRBD1. Germline CDR1 SGHRS, CDR2 YFSETQ. The CDR3 sequence is 13 residues long. V lost 9 bases to trimming and J lost 1 base; unmatched junction nucleotides: 3. In DNA form, the CDR3 reads TGCGCCACCCGGACAGGGAACACCGGGGAGCTGTTTTTT. Translating gives CATRTGNTGELFF.

The chain recombines TRBV5-6 with TRBJ2-3, with TRBD2 matching 9 bases. From germline, CDR1 is SGHDT and CDR2 YYEEEE. V was pared by 5 bases and J by 6 bases, with 13 bases of the junction left unmatched. The length of the CDR3 is 16 residues. The CDR3: CASSQAGGRAGDTQYF. Written as DNA, the CDR3 is TGTGCCAGCAGTCAGGCGGGCGGGAGGGCCGGGGATACGCAGTATTTT.